This T cell receptor beta chain was captured in a study of CD8 T cells in ankylosing spondylitis. Study observations and caveats: Blood from ankylosing spondylitis patients appeared to carry a characteristic roughly 8-variant TCR beta motif.

Trimming pared 4 bases from V and 0 bases from J, leaving 16 bases between. This CDR3 region has 17 residues. The germline CDR1 and CDR2 sequences are SGDLS and YYNGEE. Regarding this clonotype: Its specificity is not known.

MiXCR, applied by TCRdb to the 5' RACE reads, yields one record per CDR3 protein. Among more than 650,000 distinct CDR3 sequences, 12% were seen once, and the ten largest hold 0.51%. The gene calls are TRBV9 and TRBJ2-2; maybe TRBD2 (5 bases). Sequencing input: blood, either unsorted or a sorted T cell fraction (not recorded which). The origin of this receptor is a male donor with ankylosing spondylitis. The chain's CDR3 is CASSRRLNGANTGELFF. The CDR3 nucleotides are TGTGCCAGCAGCCGCCGTCTTAACGGGGCGAACACCGGGGAGCTGTTTTTT.